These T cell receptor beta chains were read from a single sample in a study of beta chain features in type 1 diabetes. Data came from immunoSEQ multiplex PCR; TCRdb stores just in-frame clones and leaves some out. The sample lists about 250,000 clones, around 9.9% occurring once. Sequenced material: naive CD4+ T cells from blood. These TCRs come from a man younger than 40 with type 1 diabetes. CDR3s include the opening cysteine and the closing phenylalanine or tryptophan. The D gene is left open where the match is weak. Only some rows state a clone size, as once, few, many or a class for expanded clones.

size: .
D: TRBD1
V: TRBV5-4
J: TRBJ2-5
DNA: TGTGCCAGCAGCTTGAACAGGGGAAACCAAGAGACCCAGTACTTC
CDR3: CASSLNRGNQETQYF

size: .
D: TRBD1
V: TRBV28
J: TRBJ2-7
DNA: TGTGCCAGCACGACAGGGGGAAACGAGCAGTACTTC
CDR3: CASTTGGNEQYF

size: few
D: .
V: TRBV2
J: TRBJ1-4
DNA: TGTGCCAGCAGGGGAGGGGCTGAGAAACTGTTTTTT
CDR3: CASRGGAEKLFF

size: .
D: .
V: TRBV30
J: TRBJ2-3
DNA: TGTGCCTGGACAAACTGGGGGGGCACAGATACGCAGTATTTT
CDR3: CAWTNWGGTDTQYF

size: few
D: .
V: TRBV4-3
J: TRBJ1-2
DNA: TGCGCCAGCAGCCAAGATCTAATGTATGGCTACACCTTC
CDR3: CASSQDLMYGYTF

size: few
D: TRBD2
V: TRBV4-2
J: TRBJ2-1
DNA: TGTGCCAGCAGCCAAGAGAGAGGCGGGGGGGCCAGGGATGAGCAGTTCTTC
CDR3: CASSQERGGGARDEQFF

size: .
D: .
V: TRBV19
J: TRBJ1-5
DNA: TGTGCCAGTAGTCAGGGTTGGCAGCCCCAGCATTTT
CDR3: CASSQGWQPQHF

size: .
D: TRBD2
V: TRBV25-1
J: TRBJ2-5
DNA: TGTGCCAGCAGTGGGTTGGGGGGGGTCGGGGAGACCCAGTACTTC
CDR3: CASSGLGGVGETQYF

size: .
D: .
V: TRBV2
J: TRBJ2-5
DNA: TGTGCCAGCAGGGCCCTCCAAGAGACCCAGTACTTC
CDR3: CASRALQETQYF

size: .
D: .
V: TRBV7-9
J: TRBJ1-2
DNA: TGTGCCAGCAGCTTTGAGGCGGATGGCTACACCTTC
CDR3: CASSFEADGYTF

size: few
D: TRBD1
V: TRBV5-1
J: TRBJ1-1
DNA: TGCGCCAGCAGCCTAAGGACAGGGGTTGGGACTGAAGCTTTCTTT
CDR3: CASSLRTGVGTEAFF

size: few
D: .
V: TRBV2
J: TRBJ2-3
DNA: TGTGCCAGCAGTGACGGCCTTAGCAGCCCTAGCACAGATACGCAGTATTTT
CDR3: CASSDGLSSPSTDTQYF

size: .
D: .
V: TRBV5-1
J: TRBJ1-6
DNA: TGCGCCAGCAGCTTGAGCAGGGTTGATTCACCCCTCCACTTT
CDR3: CASSLSRVDSPLHF

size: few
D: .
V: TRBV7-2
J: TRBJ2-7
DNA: TGTGCCAGCAGCTTAAGTGAGGGTCAGGGGACCTACGAGCAGTACTTC
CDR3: CASSLSEGQGTYEQYF

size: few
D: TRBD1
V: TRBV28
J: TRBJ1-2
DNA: TGTGCCAGCAGTTTACAGGGGGCCTATGGCTACACCTTC
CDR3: CASSLQGAYGYTF

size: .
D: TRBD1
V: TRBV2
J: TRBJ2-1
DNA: TGTGCCAGCAGACCGACAGGGGGTGAGCAGTTCTTC
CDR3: CASRPTGGEQFF

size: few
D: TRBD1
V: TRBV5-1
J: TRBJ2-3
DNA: TGCGCCAGCAGCTTGGCCTCAGGACAGGCAGATACGCAGTATTTT
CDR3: CASSLASGQADTQYF

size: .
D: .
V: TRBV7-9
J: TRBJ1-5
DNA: TGTGCCAGCAGCTTGGGCCGGGGGGCCGGCAATCAGCCCCAGCATTTT
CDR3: CASSLGRGAGNQPQHF

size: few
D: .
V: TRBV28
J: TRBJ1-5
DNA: TGTGCCAGCAGTTTCGGTACGAATCAGCCCCAGCATTTT
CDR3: CASSFGTNQPQHF

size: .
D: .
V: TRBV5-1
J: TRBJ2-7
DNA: TGCGCCAGCAGCCACCTCCGGGAGTTACGAGTGCAGTACTTC
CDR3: CASSHLRELRVQYF

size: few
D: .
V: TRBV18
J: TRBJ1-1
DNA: TGTGCCAGCTCACCGCTAGTCGACTCCGGGAACACTGAAGCTTTCTTT
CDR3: CASSPLVDSGNTEAFF

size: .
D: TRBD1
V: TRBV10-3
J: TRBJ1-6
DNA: TGTGCCATCAGACAGGGGCCCAACTCACCCCTCCACTTT
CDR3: CAIRQGPNSPLHF

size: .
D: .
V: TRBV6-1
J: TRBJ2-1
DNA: TGTGCCAGCAGTGAACCCCCATACAATGAGCAGTTCTTC
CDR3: CASSEPPYNEQFF

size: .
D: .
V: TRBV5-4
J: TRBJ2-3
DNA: TGTGCCAGCAGCTCGTGGGGGCCCACAGATACGCAGTATTTT
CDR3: CASSSWGPTDTQYF

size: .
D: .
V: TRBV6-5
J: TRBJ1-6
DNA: TGTGCCAGCAGTTACATCGGGAATTCACCCCTCCACTTT
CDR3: CASSYIGNSPLHF

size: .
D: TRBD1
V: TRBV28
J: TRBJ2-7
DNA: TGTGCCAGCAGTTTAGGGGGACAGGGCTACGAGCAGTACTTC
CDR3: CASSLGGQGYEQYF

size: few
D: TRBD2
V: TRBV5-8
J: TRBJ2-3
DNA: TGTGCCAGCAGACTCAGCGGGGGATACACAGATACGCAGTATTTT
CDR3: CASRLSGGYTDTQYF

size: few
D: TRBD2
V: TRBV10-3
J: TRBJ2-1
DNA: TGTGCCATCAGAGGACTAGCGGGGAGGAATGAGCAGTTCTTC
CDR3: CAIRGLAGRNEQFF

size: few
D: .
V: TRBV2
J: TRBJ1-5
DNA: TGTGCCTGCAGACAGTCCTATAGCAATCAGCCCCAGCATTTT
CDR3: CACRQSYSNQPQHF

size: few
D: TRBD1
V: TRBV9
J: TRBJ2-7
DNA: TGTGCCAGCAGCCCCGGGACAGGAAACTACGAGCAGTACTTC
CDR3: CASSPGTGNYEQYF

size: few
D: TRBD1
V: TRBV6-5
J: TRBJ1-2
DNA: TGTGCCAGCAGACGGGGACAGTCGTCTGTCTATGGCTACACCTTC
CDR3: CASRRGQSSVYGYTF

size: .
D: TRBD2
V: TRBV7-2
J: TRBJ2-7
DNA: TGTGCCAGCAGCAGAAGGGGTAGCGGGGCCTTATACGAGCAGTACTTC
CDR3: CASSRRGSGALYEQYF

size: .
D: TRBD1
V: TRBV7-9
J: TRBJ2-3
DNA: TGTGCCAGCAGACAAAACGCCGGGACAGACTACACAGATACGCAGTATTTT
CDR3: CASRQNAGTDYTDTQYF

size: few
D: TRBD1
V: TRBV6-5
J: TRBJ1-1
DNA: TGTGCCAGCGGGGGACAGTTGTCGGCTTTCTTT
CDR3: CASGGQLSAFF

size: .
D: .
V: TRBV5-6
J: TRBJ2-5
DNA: TGTGCCAGCAGCTTGAGACAGTACCAAGAGACCCAGTACTTC
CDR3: CASSLRQYQETQYF

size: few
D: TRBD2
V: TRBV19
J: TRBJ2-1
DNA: TGTGCCAGTAGTGTAGGGACTAGCGGGGGGAGGGATGAGCAGTTCTTC
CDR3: CASSVGTSGGRDEQFF

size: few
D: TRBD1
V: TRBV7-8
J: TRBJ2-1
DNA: TGTGCCAGCAACCTAGGGGGCCCCTTTCGGGATGAGCAGTTCTTC
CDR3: CASNLGGPFRDEQFF

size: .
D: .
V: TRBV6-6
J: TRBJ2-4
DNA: TGTGCCAGCAGCAAAGACACCAAAAACATTCAGTACTTC
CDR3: CASSKDTKNIQYF